The sequence of this T cell receptor (beta chain) was determined in a study of blood T cell repertoires in COVID-19. For the study at large: The United States, Italy and Spain were the sources of the acute and convalescent COVID-19 samples.

After removal of 1 base from V and 11 bases from J, the junction contained 11 bases not matched to a gene. The CDR3 runs 15 residues. Germline loops: CDR1 MGHRA, CDR2 YSYEKL. Per the original methods: How many nucleated cells were present was estimated from reference gene primer amplification. Sequencing used immunoSEQ multiplex PCR; TCRdb keeps in-frame clones, though not all of them. The V and J calls and clone size were taken over from that table, and D and trimming were inferred from the DNA. Of approximately 96,000 clones listed, 80% to 90% are singletons. The chain combines TRBV4-1 with TRBJ1-5, with 7 bases lining up with TRBD1. The origin of this receptor is a human donor with COVID-19, enrolled during active disease. The donor label of this sample is uncertain. Sample: peripheral blood. The CDR3 DNA sequence: TGCGCCAGCAGCCAAGCCCAGGGGGGAACGGAGTCCCAGCATTTT. It codes for CASSQAQGGTESQHF.